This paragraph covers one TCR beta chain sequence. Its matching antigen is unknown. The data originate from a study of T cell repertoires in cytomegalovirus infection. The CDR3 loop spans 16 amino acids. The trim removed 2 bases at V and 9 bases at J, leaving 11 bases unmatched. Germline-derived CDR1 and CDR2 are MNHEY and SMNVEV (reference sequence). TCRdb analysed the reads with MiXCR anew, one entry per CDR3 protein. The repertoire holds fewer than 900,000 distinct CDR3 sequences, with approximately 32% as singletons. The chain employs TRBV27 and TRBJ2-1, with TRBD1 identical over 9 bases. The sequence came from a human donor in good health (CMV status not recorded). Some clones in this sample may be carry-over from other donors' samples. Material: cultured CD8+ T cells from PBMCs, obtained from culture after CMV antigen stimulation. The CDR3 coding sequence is TGTGCCAGCAGTTTAATCCCGGGACAGGGATTCTTTGAGCAGTTCTTC. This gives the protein CASSLIPGQGFFEQFF.